This T cell receptor beta chain originates from a study of T cell responses to AZD1222 COVID-19 vaccine. Study-wide findings and caveats: Nearly half of the spike-specific TCRs reportedly recognize variant regions that carry no mutations. At baseline, just five to seven AZD1222 recipients tested seropositive. No day 14 peak samples; only post-peak repertoires were characterized. Females made up more of the donors, who were largely white British, and clonal diversity may have come out too low.

Remarks on this clone: Its antigen is currently unknown.

The V and J ends lost 1 base and 4 bases, in that order; junction bases with no gene match: 9. The germline gives CDR1 SGHAT, CDR2 FQNNGV. The CDR3 consists of 16 residues. Measured with immunoSEQ multiplex PCR; TCRdb has only the in-frame clones, and not every one. The repertoire consists of 150,000 to 200,000 clones, with around 87% occurring once and the leading ten covering 2% to 3%. The source is an adult in good health. The rearrangement links TRBV11-2 to TRBJ2-5; TRBD2 matches 7 bases. Material: peripheral blood, obtained on day 0 of AZD1222 vaccination. The CDR3 region is CASSLASLGGGETQYF. In DNA, the CDR3 is TGTGCCAGCAGCTTAGCGTCCTTAGGCGGGGGAGAGACCCAGTACTTC.